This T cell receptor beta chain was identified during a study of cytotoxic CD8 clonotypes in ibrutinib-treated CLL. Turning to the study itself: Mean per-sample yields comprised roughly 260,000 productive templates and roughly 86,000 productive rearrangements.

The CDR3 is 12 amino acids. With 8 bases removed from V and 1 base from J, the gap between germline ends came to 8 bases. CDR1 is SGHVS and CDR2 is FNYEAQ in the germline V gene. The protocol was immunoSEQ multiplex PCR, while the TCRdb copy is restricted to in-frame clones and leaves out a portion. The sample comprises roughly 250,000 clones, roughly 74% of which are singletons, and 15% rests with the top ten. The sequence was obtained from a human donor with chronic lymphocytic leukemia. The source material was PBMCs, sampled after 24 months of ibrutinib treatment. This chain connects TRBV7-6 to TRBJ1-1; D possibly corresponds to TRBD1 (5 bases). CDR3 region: CASRTGNTEAFF. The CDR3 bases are TGTGCCAGCCGCACAGGGAACACTGAAGCTTTCTTT.